A selection of T cell receptor beta chains follows, all from one sample in a study of blood T cell repertoires in COVID-19. The repertoire was sequenced with immunoSEQ multiplex PCR; TCRdb's copy has only in-frame clones and lacks some. The sample records over 90,000 clones, roughly 80% being singletons. Sequencing was performed on peripheral blood. These receptors all come from a human donor in a cohort sampled during active COVID-19. Both conserved end residues are trimmed from each CDR3.

cdr3_length,j_call,v_call,cdr3_aa
10,TRBJ1-2,TRBV10-2,ASSPGIYGYT
12,TRBJ1-3,TRBV29-1,SVGLGASGNTIY
12,TRBJ1-2,TRBV4-1,ASSHDRGVRGYT
15,TRBJ1-1,TRBV27,ASSLSRAYRARTEAF
15,TRBJ1-2,TRBV19,ASSIFWRGQGAVGYT
10,TRBJ1-1,TRBV2,ASREQGTEAF
11,TRBJ1-1,TRBV2,ATHSQGYTEAF
13,TRBJ2-1,TRBV28,ASSLSGAPYNEQF
8,TRBJ1-4,TRBV6-8,ARRGEKLF
12,TRBJ1-2,TRBV18,ASSPKGTGEGYT
13,TRBJ2-2,TRBV7-8,ASSRTSMNTGELF
13,TRBJ2-5,TRBV7-6,ASSPAGGNQETQY
13,TRBJ1-5,TRBV7-6,ASSSGQFSNQPQH
16,TRBJ2-3,TRBV7-2,ASSPGTSGARSTDTQY
14,TRBJ1-6,TRBV19,ASRVGGARVNSPLH
13,TRBJ1-6,TRBV15,ATSRVGVGNSPLH
13,TRBJ2-5,TRBV10-1,ASSPGQGVLETQY
12,TRBJ2-2,TRBV6-5,ASRIEDWAGELF
13,TRBJ2-3,TRBV4-1,ASSQESGLRDTQY
14,TRBJ2-7,TRBV3-1/TRBV3-2,ASSPLGTGASYEQY
17,TRBJ2-6,TRBV28,ASSLHSGGAAAGANVLT
14,TRBJ2-4,TRBV2,ASSEATGGLKNIQY
12,TRBJ1-6,TRBV14,ASSLMRVNSPLH
14,TRBJ1-1,TRBV27,ASSKQGGRGPTEAF
13,TRBJ1-3,TRBV25-1,ASTGDRGPRNTIY
11,TRBJ1-1,TRBV12-5,ASGWRTGTEAF
15,TRBJ2-1,TRBV5-1,ASSFRGAGTEYNEQF
13,TRBJ1-5,TRBV6-6,ASIIKGSSNQPQH
12,TRBJ1-1,TRBV5-1,ASSLSRGGTEAF
16,TRBJ2-2,TRBV7-2,ASTLTIIGQTNTGELF
12,TRBJ1-1,TRBV7-3,ASSFRGQGSEAF
12,TRBJ2-3,TRBV28,ASSFPGEGDTQY
14,TRBJ2-1,TRBV9,ASSVEAVSSYNEQF
12,TRBJ1-2,TRBV7-8,ASSLAGGDFGYT
11,TRBJ1-1,TRBV29-1,SVVSQRWTEAF
14,TRBJ1-1,TRBV4-1,ASSQERRLSDTEAF
10,TRBJ1-5,TRBV29-1,SVGQGNQPQH
13,TRBJ1-1,TRBV5-1,ASSLDRTMNTEAF
12,TRBJ1-1,TRBV11-2,ASSLALFNTEAF
14,TRBJ1-3,TRBV18,ASSPWAAGAGNTIY
14,TRBJ1-1,TRBV11-2,ASSLVARQGGTEAF
14,TRBJ2-7,TRBV6-2/TRBV6-3,ASSYGRDRPSYEQY
12,TRBJ1-5,TRBV20-1,SASRGQLNQPQH
12,TRBJ1-1,TRBV7-9,ASTIQGMNTEAF
14,TRBJ2-3,TRBV5-1,ASSLVTGTSTDTQY
13,TRBJ1-5,TRBV15,ATSRGQGGNQPQH
12,TRBJ1-3,TRBV21-1,ASSDRGRRNTIY
12,TRBJ1-2,TRBV5-1,ASSVGTGPYGYT
13,TRBJ2-1,TRBV7-2,ASSLARGTINEQF
11,TRBJ2-2,TRBV21-1,GDGTANTGELF
13,TRBJ1-1,TRBV10-2,ASRVAGQGNTEAF
13,TRBJ1-4,TRBV3-1/TRBV3-2,ASSQDFAGNEKLF
12,TRBJ2-5,TRBV11-2,ASSLLAGVETQY
12,TRBJ1-6,TRBV16,ASSQWSGNSPLH